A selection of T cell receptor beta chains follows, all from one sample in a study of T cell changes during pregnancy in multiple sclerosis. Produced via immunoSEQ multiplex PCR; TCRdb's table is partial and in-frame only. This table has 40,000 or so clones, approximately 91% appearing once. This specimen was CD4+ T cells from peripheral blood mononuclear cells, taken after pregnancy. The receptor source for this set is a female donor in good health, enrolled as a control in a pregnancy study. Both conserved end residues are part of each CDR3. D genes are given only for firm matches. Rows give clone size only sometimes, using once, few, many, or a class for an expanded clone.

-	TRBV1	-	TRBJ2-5	TGCACCAGCAGCCAAGGTCTAGCGGGGGCTAAAGAGACCCAGTACTTC	CTSSQGLAGAKETQYF
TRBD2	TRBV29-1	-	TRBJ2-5	TGCAGCGTTGAGTCGGGGGGGCCGGGGACCCAGTACTTC	CSVESGGPGTQYF
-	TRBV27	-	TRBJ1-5	TGTGCCAGCACCCCGGGCGGGGGTGGCAATCAGCCCCAGCATTTT	CASTPGGGGNQPQHF
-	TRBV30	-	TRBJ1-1	TGTGCCTGGAGCGTAAACCGGTGGACTGAAGCTTTCTTT	CAWSVNRWTEAFF
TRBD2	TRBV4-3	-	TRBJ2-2	TGCGCCAGCAGCCAAGCAAGAAGCGGGGGGCTCACCGGGGAGCTGTTTTTT	CASSQARSGGLTGELFF
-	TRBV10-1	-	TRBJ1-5	TGCGCCAGCAGTAGACAGCGCAATCAGCCCCAGCATTTT	CASSRQRNQPQHF
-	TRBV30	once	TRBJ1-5	TGTGCCTGGAGTGTACCGGGGGGAGGTCAGCCCCAGCATTTT	CAWSVPGGGQPQHF
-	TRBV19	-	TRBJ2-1	TGTGCCAGTAGGACACCGCGGGACAGTAACAATGAGCAGTTCTTC	CASRTPRDSNNEQFF
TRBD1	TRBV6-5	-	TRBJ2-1	TGTGCCAGCAGAGGGGGCATCTATGAGCAGTTCTTC	CASRGGIYEQFF
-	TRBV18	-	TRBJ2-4	TGTGCCAGCTCACCAGGAGTAGCCAAAAACATTCAGTACTTC	CASSPGVAKNIQYF